The 30 T cell receptor beta chains presented below share a single source sample, sequenced in a study of CD8+ T cells in alopecia areata. Extracted RNA was reverse transcribed into cDNA, the sequencing template. Clones were read by immunoSEQ multiplex PCR, and TCRdb kept only the in-frame ones, dropping some. Here the sample spans 150,000 to 200,000 clones, around 71% being singletons. Documented treatment: oral pan-JAK inhibitor, 5-10 mg twice daily. Source: CD4+ T cells sorted from blood, taken at week 4, from a patient treated with tofacitinib. The receptors here all came from a human donor with alopecia areata.

This sequence joins TRBV30 and TRBJ2-2, with D possibly matching TRBD1 (5 bases). CDR1 is GTSNPN and CDR2 is SVGIG in the germline V gene (reference sequence). This CDR3 is built from 13 residues. Trimming took off 4 bases at V and 7 bases at J, with 13 bases between the two ends. This chain's CDR3 is CAWTGAADGELFF. The CDR3 DNA sequence: TGTGCCTGGACTGGGGCCGCCGACGGGGAGCTGTTTTTT.

V is TRBV7-9 and J is TRBJ2-7; D tentatively fits TRBD1 or TRBD2 (6 bases each). Deletions cut 7 bases from V and 3 bases from J, with 16 bases between. The germline V gene has CDR1 SEHNR and CDR2 FQNEAQ (reference sequence). This CDR3 has 14 residues. CDR3 in DNA: TGTGCCAGCACCGCGGGACAACTGGTCTACGAGCAGTACTTC. Residues: CASTAGQLVYEQYF. The entire variable domain, with the rest obtained from reference TRBV7-9 and TRBJ2-7, is as follows: DTGVSQNPRHKITKRGQNVTFRCDPISEHNRLYWYRQTLGQGPEFLTYFQNEAQLEKSRLLSDRFSAERPKGSFSTLEIQRTEQGDSAMYLCASTAGQLVYEQYFGPGTRLTVT.

This chain links TRBV5-4 with TRBJ2-5; 11 nucleotides agree with TRBD2. Trimming removed 0 bases from V and 2 bases from J; junction bases left unmatched: 3. The CDR3 is 16 amino acids. The germline CDR1 and CDR2 sequences are SGHNT and YYREEE (reference sequence). The CDR3 loop is CASSLDRLAGQETQYF. CDR3 bases: TGTGCCAGCAGCTTGGATAGACTAGCGGGGCAAGAGACCCAGTACTTC.

About this clone: Other DNA sequences of this sample code for an identical CDR3. The V and J genes are TRBV5-4 and TRBJ2-5, with D uncertain. CDR3 size: 13 residues. Germline CDR1 and CDR2: SGHNT and YYREEE (reference sequence). V was shortened by 0 bases and J by 3 bases, with 6 bases between the two germline ends. The CDR3 DNA follows: TGTGCCAGCAGCTTGGACAGCAAAGAGACCCAGTACTTC. Translation: CASSLDSKETQYF.

V usage is TRBV5-4 and J usage is TRBJ2-3, with 8 bases matching TRBD2. V shed 0 bases, J shed 3 bases, and the junction held 3 bases outside the gene matches. Germline CDR1 reads SGHNT; CDR2 reads YYREEE (reference sequence). The CDR3 is 15 residues long. The CDR3 loop reads CASSLASGFTDTQYF. CDR3 coding DNA: TGTGCCAGCAGCTTGGCTAGCGGGTTTACAGATACGCAGTATTTT.

V and J are TRBV7-9 and TRBJ2-3; D is undetermined. V gave up 3 bases and J gave up 0 bases, with 4 bases separating them. Germline values: CDR1 SEHNR, CDR2 FQNEAQ (reference sequence). The CDR3 sequence is 13 residues long. The chain's CDR3 is CASSFGSTDTQYF. The CDR3 bases are TGTGCCAGCAGCTTCGGGAGCACAGATACGCAGTATTTT.

V usage is TRBV12-5 and J usage is TRBJ1-1; 8 bases are shared with TRBD1. Germline V gives CDR1 LGHNT, CDR2 FRNRAP. The V segment lost 6 bases and the J segment 10 bases; nucleotides outside the gene matches: 7. The CDR3 extends over 12 amino acids. The CDR3, as DNA: TGTGCTAGTGGGGTCTCCGGGACAGGAGCTTTCTTT. This sequence encodes CASGVSGTGAFF.

This chain links TRBV30 with TRBJ2-7, with unresolved D. The V end was cut by 0 bases, the J end by 1 base, with 7 bases between. CDR1 is GTSNPN and CDR2 is SVGIG in the germline V gene (reference sequence). The CDR3 has 13 residues. Written as DNA, the CDR3 is TGTGCCTGGAGTGTCGGTCAGTCCTACGAGCAGTACTTC. Amino acid sequence: CAWSVGQSYEQYF.

This clone was counted only a few times. The chain combines TRBV10-3 with TRBJ1-2; 7 bases are a match to TRBD1. CDR1 and CDR2 (germline): ENHRY, SYGVKD. The CDR3 loop spans 14 amino acids. V lost 7 bases to trimming and J lost 6 bases; unmatched junction nucleotides: 11. CDR3 amino acids: CAITPTGPTDGYTF. DNA for the CDR3: TGTGCCATCACCCCGACAGGGCCGACAGATGGCTACACCTTC.

With respect to this clone: The junction departs from the called germline gene at one end, perhaps through a read error. This chain joins TRBV7-7 and TRBJ2-7, with 7 bases matching TRBD1. The germline V gene has CDR1 SSHAT and CDR2 FNYEAQ (reference sequence). CDR3 length: 13 amino acids. In DNA form, the CDR3 reads TGTGCTAGCAGCTACGACAGGGAACTCGAGCAGTACTTC. Protein sequence: CASSYDRELEQYF. The variable domain in full, completed from reference TRBV7-7 and TRBJ2-7, reads GAGVSQSPRYKVTKRGQDVTLRCDPISSHATLYWYQQALGQGPEFLTYFNYEAQPDKSGLPSDRFSAERPEGSISTLTIQRTEQRDSAMYRCASSYDRELEQYFGPGTRLTVT.

The rearrangement links TRBV29-1 to TRBJ2-3, with D hard to call. The CDR3 has 11 residues. The V end lost 7 bases, the J end lost 2 bases, and 7 bases lay between the germline ends. Germline-derived CDR1 and CDR2 are SQVTM and ANQGSEA. CDR3 DNA sequence: TGCAGCGCCAGAAACACAGATACGCAGTATTTT. Its translation is CSARNTDTQYF.

The CDR3 bases are TGTGCCAGCAGCAAACAGGACTATGGCTACACCTTC. Translated: CASSKQDYGYTF. This chain joins TRBV7-9 and TRBJ1-2; possible D gene TRBD1, 5 bases. This CDR3 is 12 amino acids long. The ends were cut back, 5 bases at V and 3 bases at J, with 7 bases in the middle. The germline V gene has CDR1 SEHNR and CDR2 FQNEAQ (reference sequence).

A few counts support this clone. The chain couples TRBV10-3 to TRBJ1-1; D is undetermined. With 10 bases removed from V and 2 bases from J, the gap between germline ends came to 14 bases. Germline lookup yields CDR1 ENHRY and CDR2 SYGVKD. CDR3 length: 13 amino acids. The CDR3 loop reads CAKSEGPNTEAFF. CDR3 in DNA: TGTGCCAAGAGCGAAGGTCCTAACACTGAAGCTTTCTTT.

This clone showed up just a few times. This rearrangement joins TRBV5-4 to TRBJ2-2, with D unresolved. The length of the CDR3 is 11 residues. Germline loops: CDR1 SGHNT, CDR2 YYREEE (reference sequence). V lost 2 bases and J lost 6, with 2 bases in between. CDR3 protein: CASSFSGELFF. In nucleotides, the CDR3 is TGTGCCAGCAGCTTTTCCGGGGAGCTGTTTTTT.

The rearrangement joins TRBV4-2 to TRBJ1-1; D is ambiguous. Trimming removed 4 bases from V and 6 bases from J, with 12 bases in between. There are 13 residues in the CDR3. The germline V gene encodes CDR1 LGHNA and CDR2 YNFKEQ. The CDR3 loop is CASSLAGAAEAFF. The CDR3 region has the DNA TGTGCCAGCAGCCTGGCGGGAGCAGCTGAAGCTTTCTTT.

The chain combines TRBV7-2 with TRBJ2-5; D is possibly TRBD1 (6 bases). Trimming stripped 4 bases from V and 0 bases from J, with 12 bases between. Germline assignment: CDR1 SGHTA and CDR2 FQGNSA. This CDR3 comprises 15 residues. The CDR3 spells CASSSRDMYQETQYF. The CDR3 nucleotides are TGTGCCAGCAGCTCTAGGGACATGTACCAAGAGACCCAGTACTTC.

The J gene is TRBJ1-3, the V gene TRBV30; D remains unclear. V was shortened by 5 bases and J by 2 bases, with 10 bases between the two germline ends. The CDR3 spans 13 residues. CDR1 GTSNPN and CDR2 SVGIG come from the germline V gene (reference sequence). CDR3 bases: TGTGCCTGGGCCTTCCGGACTGGAAACACCATATATTTT. This codes for CAWAFRTGNTIYF.

The rearrangement uses TRBV7-8 and TRBJ2-2, with TRBD1 matching 11 bases. CDR1 is SGHVS and CDR2 is FQNEAQ in the germline V gene. The CDR3 totals 15 residues. V dropped 5 bases and J dropped 5; count of bases not matched to a gene: 4. CDR3: CASSPRDRGTGELFF. The CDR3 DNA is TGTGCCAGCAGCCCCCGGGACAGGGGGACCGGGGAGCTGTTTTTT.

The DNA of the CDR3 is TGCAGCGCGAAGGGGCCTTCCGACGAGCAGTACTTC. Encoded protein: CSAKGPSDEQYF. The rearrangement joins TRBV29-1 to TRBJ2-7, with a possible D match to TRBD1 (5 bases). The CDR3 totals 12 residues. Between the trimmed V and J ends, which lost 7 bases and 5 bases, there was a span of 15 bases. Per germline, CDR1 SQVTM and CDR2 ANQGSEA.

J is TRBJ1-5 and V is TRBV30; 7 nucleotides line up with TRBD1. The V gene end was trimmed by 3 bases and the J gene end by 7 bases; junction bases not matched to a gene: 6. Germline V CDR1 and CDR2: GTSNPN, SVGIG (reference sequence). The CDR3 has 13 amino acids. Here the CDR3 DNA reads TGTGCCTGGAGCGACGCAGGGGGGCAGCCCCAGCATTTT. Protein sequence: CAWSDAGGQPQHF.

Notes on this clone: The germline gene is not matched at one end of the junction; a read error may be the cause. This sequence joins TRBV10-2 and TRBJ2-7, with 7 nucleotides matching TRBD2. The CDR3 covers 11 residues. Germline assignment: CDR1 WSHSY and CDR2 SAAADI. This CDR3 is CASSDSGTTHF. The CDR3, as DNA: TGCGCCAGCAGTGATTCTGGGACTACACACTTC.

This rearrangement joins TRBV30 to TRBJ1-4, with D uncertain. CDR3 length: 13 amino acids. From germline, CDR1 is GTSNPN and CDR2 SVGIG (reference sequence). Trimming removed 6 bases from V and 7 bases from J, with 15 bases in between. CDR3 DNA: TGTGCCTGCCCTACAGCTACCTCTGAAAAACTGTTTTTT. Its translation is CACPTATSEKLFF.

In its sample, this clone was seen a few times. The rearrangement uses TRBV27 and TRBJ1-2; possibly TRBD1 for D (5 bases). Between the trimmed V and J ends, which lost 5 bases and 5 bases, there was a span of 12 bases. The CDR3 length is 13 residues. CDR1 and CDR2 from the germline V gene are MNHEY and SMNVEV (reference sequence). For the CDR3, the DNA is TGTGCCAGCAGTCCCCAGGGTATTTATGGCTACACCTTC. This codes for CASSPQGIYGYTF.

This chain uses TRBV7-2 with TRBJ1-1; D is perhaps TRBD1 (5 bases). The CDR3 has 13 amino acids. Trimming cost V 5 bases and J 0 bases, with 7 bases left between them. Germline V gives CDR1 SGHTA, CDR2 FQGNSA. CDR3 residues: CASSEGLNTEAFF. The CDR3 coding sequence is TGTGCCAGCAGCGAGGGGCTGAACACTGAAGCTTTCTTT.

This clone was found a few times. This chain connects TRBV19 to TRBJ1-4; D remains unclear. Germline V gene lookup returns CDR1 LNHDA and CDR2 SQIVND (reference sequence). The CDR3 runs to 14 residues. The V gene lost 0 bases and the J gene lost 10 bases, with 12 bases spanning the gap. CDR3 residues: CASSIDSGVGKLFF. The CDR3 nucleotides are TGTGCCAGTAGTATAGATTCCGGAGTAGGAAAACTGTTTTTT.

J is TRBJ2-1 and V is TRBV5-1, with 10 bases lining up with TRBD2. CDR3 length equals 17 residues. Trimming cost V 1 base and J 0 bases; bases outside gene matches: 4. CDR1 is SGHRS, CDR2 YFSETQ, per germline. The CDR3 protein is CASSLSTSGFSYNEQFF. CDR3 in DNA: TGCGCCAGCAGCTTGTCGACTAGCGGGTTCTCCTACAATGAGCAGTTCTTC.

This chain connects TRBV7-3 to TRBJ2-5; 12 nucleotides match TRBD2. CDR3 length equals 15 residues. Losses at the gene ends were 5 bases for V and 5 bases for J; bases not matched to a gene: 6. The V gene's germline CDR1 is SGHTA and CDR2 FQGTGA. The CDR3 DNA reads TGTGCCAGCAGCCCTAGCGGGGGGGCTTGGGAGACCCAGTACTTC. Amino acid sequence: CASSPSGGAWETQYF.

This clone was recorded a few times. The V and J genes are TRBV6-6 and TRBJ2-2; tentative D call: TRBD2 (6 bases). The germline CDR1 and CDR2 sequences are MNHNY and SVGAGI (reference sequence). The V and J ends lost 8 bases and 1 base respectively, with 17 bases between them. The length of the CDR3 is 16 residues. The DNA of the CDR3 is TGTGCCAGCGGGGACTTAGGACTACAGAACACCGGGGAGCTGTTTTTT. As protein: CASGDLGLQNTGELFF.

This clone is a singleton in its sample. The chain joins TRBV30 to TRBJ1-1, with D unclear. CDR1 is GTSNPN, CDR2 SVGIG, per germline (reference sequence). There are 14 residues in the CDR3. V shed 3 bases and J shed 3 bases, with 14 bases lying between them. The CDR3 DNA follows: TGTGCCTGGAGGCCGCCGGGGTGGGACACTGAAGCTTTCTTT. Translated, it gives CAWRPPGWDTEAFF.

V usage is TRBV29-1 and J usage is TRBJ2-1; D is perhaps TRBD1 (5 bases). V dropped 3 bases and J dropped 6 bases, with 15 bases sitting between them. The CDR3 extends over 14 amino acids. Germline V gene data show CDR1 as SQVTM and CDR2 as ANQGSEA. Written as DNA, the CDR3 is TGCAGCGTTGATAATCAGGGAAGGAGCAATGAGCAGTTCTTC. Translation gives CSVDNQGRSNEQFF.